This T cell receptor beta chain was captured by sequencing in a study of cytomegalovirus exposure and HLA in healthy donors. Whole-study results and caveats: The authors reported that TCR beta sequences could predict HLA-A and HLA-B alleles. These predictions were accurate for most subjects in the first cohort. Later analysis demonstrated an association between a missense DCLRE1C variant and TCR beta V- and J-gene trimming. The majority of CMV-associated TCR beta chains were reported as apparently HLA-restricted in a later analysis. Most TCR sequences showed up rarely, but some public TCRs showed up in many donors.

Primers included in the PCR were 60 Vbeta and 13 Jbeta primers. Some clones are missing from TCRdb's copy, which holds only in-frame ones; the method was immunoSEQ multiplex PCR. The sample lists 95,000 to 150,000 clones; 60% to 85% were seen once. Notes on this clone: What it binds is not known.

Germline loops: CDR1 SEHNR, CDR2 FQNEAQ (reference sequence). This CDR3 is built from 18 residues. V lost 4 bases and J lost 3; bases outside the gene matches: 12. The receptor was derived from a woman aged 40 to 55 in good health and CMV-seropositive. Sequencing input: PBMCs. The chain employs TRBV7-9 and TRBJ2-3, with 11 bases aligning to TRBD1. CDR3 sequence reads: CASSSRTGGNRLTDTQYF. The CDR3 DNA sequence: TGTGCCAGCAGCTCTCGGACAGGGGGCAACAGGCTTACAGATACGCAGTATTTT.